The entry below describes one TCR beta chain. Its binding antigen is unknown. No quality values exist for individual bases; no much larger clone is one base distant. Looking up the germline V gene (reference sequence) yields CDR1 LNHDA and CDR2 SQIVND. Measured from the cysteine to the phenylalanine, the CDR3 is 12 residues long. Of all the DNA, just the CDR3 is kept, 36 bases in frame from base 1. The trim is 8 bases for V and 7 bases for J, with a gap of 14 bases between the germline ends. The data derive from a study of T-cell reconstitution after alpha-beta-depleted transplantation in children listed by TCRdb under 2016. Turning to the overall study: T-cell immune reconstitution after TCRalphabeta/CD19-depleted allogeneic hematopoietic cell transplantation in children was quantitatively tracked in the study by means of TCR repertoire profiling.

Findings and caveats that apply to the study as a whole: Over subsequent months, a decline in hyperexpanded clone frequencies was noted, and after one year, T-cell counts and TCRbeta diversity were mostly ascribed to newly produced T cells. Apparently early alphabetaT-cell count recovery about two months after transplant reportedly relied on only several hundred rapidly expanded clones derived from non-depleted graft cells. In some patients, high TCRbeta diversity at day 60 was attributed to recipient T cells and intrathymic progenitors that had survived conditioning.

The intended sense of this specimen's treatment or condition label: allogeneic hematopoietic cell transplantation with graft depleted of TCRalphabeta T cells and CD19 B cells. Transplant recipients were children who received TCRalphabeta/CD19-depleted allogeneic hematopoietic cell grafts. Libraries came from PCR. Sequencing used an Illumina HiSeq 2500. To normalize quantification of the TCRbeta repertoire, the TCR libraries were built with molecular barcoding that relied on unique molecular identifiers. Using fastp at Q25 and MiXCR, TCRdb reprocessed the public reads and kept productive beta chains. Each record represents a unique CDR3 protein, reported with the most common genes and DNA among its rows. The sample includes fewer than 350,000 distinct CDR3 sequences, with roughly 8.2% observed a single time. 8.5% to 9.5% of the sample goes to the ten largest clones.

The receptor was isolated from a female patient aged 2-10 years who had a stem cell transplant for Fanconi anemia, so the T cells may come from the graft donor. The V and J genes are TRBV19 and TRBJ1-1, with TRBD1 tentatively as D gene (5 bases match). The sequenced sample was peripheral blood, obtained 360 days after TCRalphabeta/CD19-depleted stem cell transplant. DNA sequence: TGTGCCAGTCGACAGCTCCCTAATGAAGCTTTCTTT. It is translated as CASRQLPNEAFF.